The 27 T cell receptor beta chains in this list originate from one sample, sequenced in a study of T cell repertoires in cytomegalovirus infection. TCRdb processed the reads anew with MiXCR; each CDR3 protein has one entry. Among almost 500,000 distinct CDR3 sequences listed, around 11% were seen once. Sequencing used PBMCs. The receptors stem from a human donor in good health (CMV status not recorded). Some clones in this sample may be carry-over from other donors' samples.

This clonotype was seen at least ten times. The chain combines TRBV10-3 with TRBJ1-1; tentatively, D is TRBD1 (6 bases). In germline, CDR1 is ENHRY, CDR2 SYGVKD. The CDR3 loop spans 14 amino acids. Trimming removed 10 bases from V and 1 base from J, with 16 bases in between. CDR3 loop: CATSPLGQNTEAFF. Here the CDR3 DNA reads TGTGCCACAAGTCCTTTGGGACAGAACACTGAAGCTTTCTTT.

This clonotype occurred many times. The chain uses TRBV7-2 and TRBJ2-5; D is possibly TRBD1 or TRBD2 (6 bases each). CDR3 length: 16 amino acids. V was shortened by 2 bases and J by 6 bases, with 19 bases between the two germline ends. Germline V gives CDR1 SGHTA, CDR2 FQGNSA. CDR3 amino acids: CASSLRPGALRQTQYF. The CDR3 coding sequence is TGTGCCAGCAGCTTAAGGCCGGGGGCCCTTCGTCAGACCCAGTACTTC.

This clonotype was recorded a few times. The genes are TRBV6-8 and TRBJ2-3; D is unclear. V gave up 6 bases and J gave up 2 bases, with 12 bases separating them. Germline V gene sequence: CDR1 MNHGY, CDR2 SAAAGT. This CDR3 is 14 amino acids long. The chain's CDR3 is CASSLGYATDTQYF. CDR3 coding DNA: TGTGCCAGCAGCCTCGGGTACGCCACAGATACGCAGTATTTT.

This chain links TRBV6-1 with TRBJ2-3; TRBD1 matches at 12 bases. Germline lookup yields CDR1 MNHNS and CDR2 SASEGT. After removal of 7 bases from V and 3 bases from J, the junction contained 14 bases not matched to a gene. This CDR3 region has 18 residues. This CDR3 reads CASNQRSSGQGATDTQYF. The CDR3, as DNA: TGTGCCAGCAACCAACGCTCCTCGGGACAGGGGGCTACAGATACGCAGTATTTT.

This clonotype has a count of ten or more. The chain joins TRBV15 to TRBJ2-6; D may be TRBD1 (5 bases). This CDR3 is built from 16 residues. Germline assignment: CDR1 LNHNV and CDR2 YYDKDF (reference sequence). V lost 3 bases and J lost 0, with 9 bases in between. CDR3 sequence reads: CATSSYQGSGANVLTF. The DNA of the CDR3 is TGTGCCACCAGCAGTTACCAGGGCTCTGGGGCCAACGTCCTGACTTTC. Full variable domain (remainder filled in from reference TRBV15 and TRBJ2-6): DAMVIQNPRYQVTQFGKPVTLSCSQTLNHNVMYWYQQKSSQAPKLLFHYYDKDFNNEADTPDNFQSRRPNTSFCFLDIRSPGLGDTAMYLCATSSYQGSGANVLTFGAGSRLTVL.

This clonotype was seen many times. The V and J genes are TRBV7-6 and TRBJ1-6; 7 bases match TRBD1. This CDR3 comprises 15 residues. V lost 1 base, J lost 5 bases, and 2 bases stayed unmatched. Per germline, CDR1 SGHVS and CDR2 FNYEAQ. The DNA of the CDR3 is TGTGCCAGCAGCTTAGAGAGGGGGCATAATTCACCCCTCCACTTT. Protein sequence: CASSLERGHNSPLHF.

In this sample, this clonotype turned up many times. This chain connects TRBV6-2 or TRBV6-3 to TRBJ1-1, with TRBD1 matching 7 bases. The CDR3 sequence is 13 residues long. The trim removed 7 bases at V and 5 bases at J, leaving 7 bases unmatched. The germline V gene has CDR1 MNHEY and CDR2 SVGEGT. This chain's CDR3 is CASMLRGRTEAFF. Written as DNA, the CDR3 is TGTGCCAGCATGTTGAGGGGGCGAACTGAAGCTTTCTTT.

In this sample, this clonotype turned up many times. The chain recombines TRBV7-2 with TRBJ2-7; no reliable D call. This CDR3 comprises 12 residues. In germline, CDR1 is SGHTA, CDR2 FQGNSA. Trimming left V 5 bases short and J 6 bases short, with 11 bases between. The CDR3 reads CASSIPPSEQYF. As DNA, the CDR3 is TGTGCCAGCAGCATACCCCCGTCCGAGCAGTACTTC.

This clonotype has just a few counts. The V and J genes are TRBV5-1 and TRBJ1-2; D is possibly TRBD1 (5 bases). Germline values: CDR1 SGHRS, CDR2 YFSETQ. The CDR3 extends over 12 amino acids. Trimming pared 5 bases from V and 4 bases from J, leaving 9 bases between. The CDR3 coding sequence is TGCGCCAGCAGTGGCGGGGGCTATGGCTACACCTTC. Translation: CASSGGGYGYTF.

This chain links TRBV7-9 with TRBJ2-1; D is uncertain. V gave up 5 bases and J gave up 3 bases, with 17 bases separating them. Per germline, CDR1 SEHNR and CDR2 FQNEAQ (reference sequence). This CDR3 has 16 residues. The CDR3 nucleotides read TGTGCCAGCAGCGTTTTAGCCCTGGGCAGCTACAATGAGCAGTTCTTC. Residues: CASSVLALGSYNEQFF.

This clonotype was detected many times. The V gene is TRBV7-2, the J gene TRBJ2-2; the D is unclear. The CDR3 length is 15 residues. The germline gives CDR1 SGHTA, CDR2 FQGNSA. V was trimmed by 5 bases and J by 5 bases, leaving 15 bases between them. CDR3 bases: TGTGCCAGCAGCCGAACCTTGTTCGTTACCGGGGAGCTGTTTTTT. Encoded protein: CASSRTLFVTGELFF.

The chain links TRBV4-2 to TRBJ1-5; 7 positions agree with TRBD1. This CDR3 has 16 amino acids. Per germline, CDR1 LGHNA and CDR2 YNFKEQ. J was trimmed by 5 bases and V by 3 bases; bases with no gene match: 10. The CDR3 is CASSQAGEGAHQPQHF. CDR3 nucleotide sequence: TGTGCCAGCAGCCAGGCGGGGGAGGGGGCTCATCAGCCCCAGCATTTT.

This clonotype was counted ten times or more. CDR3 residues: CASSGGQWAGELFF. Here the CDR3 DNA reads TGTGCCAGCAGCGGGGGACAGTGGGCCGGGGAGCTGTTTTTT. V is TRBV7-2 and J is TRBJ2-2; 7 positions match TRBD1. Germline loops: CDR1 SGHTA, CDR2 FQGNSA. V dropped 5 bases and J dropped 6; count of bases not matched to a gene: 6. The CDR3 length is 14 residues.

This clonotype occurred many times. V is TRBV5-4 and J is TRBJ2-7; 10 nucleotides agree with TRBD1. This CDR3 spans 15 amino acids. With V trimmed by 4 bases and J by 5 bases, 9 bases remained unmatched. Germline V gene data show CDR1 as SGHNT and CDR2 as YYREEE (reference sequence). The CDR3 bases are TGTGCCAGCAGCCCCTGGGACAGGGGATGGGACGAGCAGTACTTC. Its protein product is CASSPWDRGWDEQYF.

This clonotype was detected only a few times. This chain uses TRBV19 with TRBJ2-2; 7 bases fit TRBD2. The germline gives CDR1 LNHDA, CDR2 SQIVND (reference sequence). The V and J ends lost 10 bases and 1 base, in that order; junction bases with no gene match: 3. The CDR3 has 13 amino acids. CDR3 sequence (DNA): TGTGCCACTGGACTAGGGAACACCGGGGAGCTGTTTTTT. Translation gives CATGLGNTGELFF.

V and J are TRBV7-9 and TRBJ2-4; maybe TRBD1 (5 bases). The CDR3 contains 16 residues. CDR1 and CDR2 (germline): SEHNR, FQNEAQ (reference sequence). V lost 6 bases, J lost 5 bases, and 20 bases lay in between. The CDR3 coding sequence is TGTGCCAGCAGTCCTCGTGCGAAGGGGTTCCAAAACATTCAGTACTTC. The encoded protein is CASSPRAKGFQNIQYF.

CDR3 DNA: TGTGCCAGCGGGAGGACCGGGCGGGGCGGCTACACCTTC. Encoded protein: CASGRTGRGGYTF. V gene TRBV6-5 combines with J gene TRBJ1-2, with TRBD1 as a possible D gene (5 bases). Looked up from germline, CDR1 is MNHEY and CDR2 is SVGAGI. Deletions cut 8 bases from V and 8 bases from J, with 18 bases between. CDR3 length: 13 amino acids.

There are many counts of this clonotype. The chain is built from TRBV10-3 and TRBJ1-2; the match to TRBD1 covers 10 bases. The CDR3 sequence is 14 residues long. The germline CDR1 and CDR2 sequences are ENHRY and SYGVKD. V gave up 10 bases and J gave up 0 bases; unmatched junction bases: 5. This chain's CDR3 is CATGTGDANYGYTF. CDR3 DNA sequence: TGTGCCACCGGGACAGGGGACGCTAACTATGGCTACACCTTC.

Ten or more counts support this clonotype. The chain links TRBV18 to TRBJ1-2, with D maybe TRBD1 (5 bases). CDR3 size: 13 residues. V was clipped by 0 bases and J by 10 bases, with 12 bases between them. Looked up from germline, CDR1 is KGHSH and CDR2 is LQKENI. DNA of the CDR3: TGTGCCAGCTCACCACCGGGGGGGGATTACTACACCTTC. Residues: CASSPPGGDYYTF.

Ten or more counts support this clonotype. The chain has TRBV4-2 and TRBJ2-3, with D uncertain. Trimming removed 0 bases from V and 2 bases from J, with 15 bases in between. CDR3 length equals 17 residues. Per the germline V gene, CDR1 is LGHNA and CDR2 is YNFKEQ. The CDR3 spells CASSQERTEWDTDTQYF. As DNA, the CDR3 is TGTGCCAGCAGCCAAGAACGCACCGAGTGGGACACAGATACGCAGTATTTT.

This clonotype was detected ten times or more. The chain has TRBV7-9 and TRBJ2-1; TRBD1 matches at 8 bases. This CDR3 comprises 15 residues. Germline trimming cut 4 bases from V and 1 base from J; bases unmatched to any gene: 3. The V gene's germline CDR1 is SEHNR and CDR2 FQNEAQ (reference sequence). The CDR3 spells CASSWGTGSYNEQFF. In DNA form, the CDR3 reads TGTGCCAGCAGCTGGGGGACAGGATCCTACAATGAGCAGTTCTTC.

This chain joins TRBV7-6 and TRBJ2-1, with 8 bases lining up with TRBD1. The CDR3 spans 14 residues. CDR1 is SGHVS, CDR2 FNYEAQ, per germline. The trim removed 5 bases at V and 8 bases at J, leaving 8 bases unmatched. This CDR3 is CASSPGGAFYEQFF. The CDR3 region has the DNA TGTGCCAGCAGCCCAGGGGGCGCATTCTATGAGCAGTTCTTC. Full variable domain (remainder filled in from reference TRBV7-6 and TRBJ2-1): GAGVSQSPRYKVTKRGQDVALRCDPISGHVSLYWYRQALGQGPEFLTYFNYEAQQDKSGLPNDRFSAERPEGSISTLTIQRTEQRDSAMYRCASSPGGAFYEQFFGPGTRLTVL.

This clonotype was seen many times. The gene calls are TRBV2 and TRBJ2-2, with D uncertain. This CDR3 has 13 residues. Germline assignment: CDR1 SNHLY and CDR2 FYNNEI. V shed 2 bases and J shed 6 bases, with 7 bases lying between them. CDR3 sequence (DNA): TGTGCCAGCAGTGAACTGGTGGCCGGGGAGCTGTTTTTT. This gives the protein CASSELVAGELFF.

This clonotype was seen at least ten times. The chain has TRBV11-2 and TRBJ2-5; D is undetermined. The germline V and J ends were trimmed by 5 bases and 5 bases, with 18 bases remaining between them. This CDR3 has 15 amino acids. Per germline, CDR1 SGHAT and CDR2 FQNNGV. CDR3 DNA sequence: TGTGCCAGCAGCCTTGCCCCAGGTCCCTGGGAGACCCAGTACTTC. This codes for CASSLAPGPWETQYF.

Ten or more counts support this clonotype. The chain has TRBV18 and TRBJ2-2; a possible D gene is TRBD1 (7 bases). From germline, CDR1 is KGHSH and CDR2 LQKENI. V was clipped by 0 bases and J by 2 bases, with 19 bases between them. CDR3 length: 19 residues. CDR3 loop: CASSPPRGPGTDNTGELFF. The CDR3 DNA sequence: TGTGCCAGCTCACCACCGCGGGGTCCCGGGACAGATAACACCGGGGAGCTGTTTTTT.

This clonotype was detected only a few times. This chain joins TRBV28 and TRBJ2-1; 9 bases align to TRBD2. Germline CDR1 is MDHEN and CDR2 is SYDVKM. J lost 7 bases, V lost 5 bases, and 21 bases had no gene match. CDR3 length: 19 residues. The CDR3 bases are TGTGCCAGCAGTATCTACCCCATACTAGCGGGCGGGTTGAAAAATGAGCAGTTCTTC. It yields the protein CASSIYPILAGGLKNEQFF.

This clonotype was seen many times. This rearrangement joins TRBV20-1 to TRBJ1-1; D call uncertain. From germline, CDR1 is DFQATT and CDR2 SNEGSKA (reference sequence). The CDR3 spans 15 residues. Deletions cut 0 bases from V and 3 bases from J, with 14 bases between. The CDR3 is CSARDGSTKDTEAFF. CDR3 nucleotide sequence: TGCAGTGCTAGAGATGGGAGCACGAAAGACACTGAAGCTTTCTTT.